This T cell receptor (beta chain) comes out of a study of blood T cells in healthy people across ages. The second PCR ran roughly 6 to 12 cycles with a sample-barcoded 5' primer and J-beta primers. Via MiXCR, TCRdb re-called the 5' RACE reads, giving one row per CDR3 protein. The repertoire includes about 640,000 distinct CDR3 sequences, about 54% of them detected once, and 30% to 45% sits in the top ten. This clonotype was observed a single time. Trimming took 0 bases from V and 3 from J; bases not matched to a gene: 3. CDR1 and CDR2 (germline): MNHNY, SVGAGI (reference sequence). This CDR3 spans 16 amino acids.

Sequencing was done on a sample of blood. This receptor was obtained from a man between 60 and 75 years old in good health. The rearrangement joins TRBV6-6 to TRBJ2-5; TRBD1 agrees at 11 bases. The CDR3 DNA is TGTGCCAGCAGTTACTCTGGGACAGGGGGAAAAGAGACCCAGTACTTC. It translates to CASSYSGTGGKETQYF.